This T cell receptor (beta chain) was documented in a study of T cells expressing NK-cell markers. TCRdb re-called the 5' RACE reads and shows each CDR3 protein once, DNA omitted. The sample spans under 600,000 distinct CDR3 sequences; the ten largest clones claim over 1.1%. Germline V gives CDR1 WNHNN, CDR2 SYGVQD (reference sequence). CDR3 length: 15 amino acids. What was sequenced was blood T cells: a sorted CD56 or NKG2C T cell subset, CD4+ or CD8+ T cells, or bulk PBMC T cells (not recorded which). The chain has TRBV10-1 and TRBJ2-3; the TRBD2 assignment by TCRdb is unverifiable without DNA. This clonotype originated in a woman aged 50 to 60 in good health. CDR3 amino acids: CASSEAIGGTDTQYF.